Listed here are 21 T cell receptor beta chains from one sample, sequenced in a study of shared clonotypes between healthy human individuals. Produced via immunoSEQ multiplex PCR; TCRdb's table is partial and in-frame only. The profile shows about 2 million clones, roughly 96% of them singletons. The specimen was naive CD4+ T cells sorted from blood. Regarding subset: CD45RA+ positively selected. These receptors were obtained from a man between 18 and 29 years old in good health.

In nucleotides, the CDR3 is TGTGCCAGCAGCCACATGAGAAATGAGCAGTTCTTC. Its protein is CASSHMRNEQFF. This chain links TRBV5-4 with TRBJ2-1; D not certain. The germline V gene has CDR1 SGHNT and CDR2 YYREEE (reference sequence). Trimming removed 4 bases at V and 7 bases at J, with 9 bases between. The CDR3 contains 12 residues.

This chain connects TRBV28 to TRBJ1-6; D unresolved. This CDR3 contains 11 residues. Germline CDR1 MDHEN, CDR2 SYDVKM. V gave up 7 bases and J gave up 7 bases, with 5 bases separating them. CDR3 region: CASTANSPLHF. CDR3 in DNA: TGTGCCAGCACCGCGAATTCACCCCTCCACTTT.

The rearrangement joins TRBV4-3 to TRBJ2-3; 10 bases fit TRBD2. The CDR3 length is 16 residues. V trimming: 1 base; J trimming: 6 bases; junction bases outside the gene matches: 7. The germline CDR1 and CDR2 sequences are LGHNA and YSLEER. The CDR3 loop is CASSQGGLAGVDTQYF. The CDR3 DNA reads TGCGCCAGCAGCCAAGGGGGGCTAGCGGGGGTCGATACGCAGTATTTT.

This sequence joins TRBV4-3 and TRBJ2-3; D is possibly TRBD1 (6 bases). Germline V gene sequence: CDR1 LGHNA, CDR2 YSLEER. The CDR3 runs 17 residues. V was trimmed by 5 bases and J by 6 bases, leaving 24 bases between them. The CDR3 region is CASSKESTGTSRDTQYF. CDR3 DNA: TGCGCCAGCAGCAAGGAGAGCACAGGGACCTCCAGGGATACGCAGTATTTT.

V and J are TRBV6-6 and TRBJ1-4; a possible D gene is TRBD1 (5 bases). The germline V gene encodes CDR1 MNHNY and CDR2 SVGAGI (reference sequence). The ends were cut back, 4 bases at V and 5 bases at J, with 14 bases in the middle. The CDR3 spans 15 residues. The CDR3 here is CASSSSGTGNEKLFF. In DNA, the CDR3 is TGTGCCAGCAGTTCCTCCGGGACGGGAAATGAAAAACTGTTTTTT.

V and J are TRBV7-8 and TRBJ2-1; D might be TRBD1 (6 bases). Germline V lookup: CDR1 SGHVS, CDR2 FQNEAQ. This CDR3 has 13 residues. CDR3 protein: CASGRGAYNEQFF. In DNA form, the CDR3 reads TGTGCTTCGGGCAGGGGCGCCTACAATGAGCAGTTCTTC.

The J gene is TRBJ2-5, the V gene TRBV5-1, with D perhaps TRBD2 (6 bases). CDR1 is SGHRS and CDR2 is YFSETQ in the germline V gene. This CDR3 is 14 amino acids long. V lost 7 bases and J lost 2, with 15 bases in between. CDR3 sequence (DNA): TGCGCCAGCCACCAGGGAGGTGTGCAAGAGACCCAGTACTTC. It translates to CASHQGGVQETQYF. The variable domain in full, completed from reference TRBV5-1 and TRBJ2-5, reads KAGVTQTPRYLIKTRGQQVTLSCSPISGHRSVSWYQQTPGQGLQFLFEYFSETQRNKGNFPGRFSGRQFSNSRSEMNVSTLELGDSALYLCASHQGGVQETQYFGPGTRLLVL.

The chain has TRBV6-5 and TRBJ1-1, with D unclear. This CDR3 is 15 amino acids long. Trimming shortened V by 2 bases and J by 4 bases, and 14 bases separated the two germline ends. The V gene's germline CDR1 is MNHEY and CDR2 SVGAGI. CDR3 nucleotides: TGTGCCAGCAGTTACGTCTCTCGGGAGGGCACTGAAGCTTTCTTT. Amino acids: CASSYVSREGTEAFF.

The CDR3: CAISESVSGLNSGNQPQHF. The CDR3 nucleotides are TGTGCCATCAGTGAGTCGGTGTCCGGCCTCAATAGCGGCAATCAGCCCCAGCATTTT. V is TRBV10-3 and J is TRBJ1-5; D remains ambiguous. The germline V gene encodes CDR1 ENHRY and CDR2 SYGVKD. Trimming stripped 0 bases from V and 2 bases from J, with 20 bases between. CDR3 length: 19 amino acids.

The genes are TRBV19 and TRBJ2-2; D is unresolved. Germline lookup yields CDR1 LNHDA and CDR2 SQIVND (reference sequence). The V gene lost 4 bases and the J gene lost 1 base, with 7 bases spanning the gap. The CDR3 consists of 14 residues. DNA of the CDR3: TGTGCCAGTAGTAATTTGATGAACACCGGGGAGCTGTTTTTT. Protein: CASSNLMNTGELFF. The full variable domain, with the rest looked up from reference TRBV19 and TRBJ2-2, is DGGITQSPKYLFRKEGQNVTLSCEQNLNHDAMYWYRQDPGQGLRLIYYSQIVNDFQKGDIAEGYSVSREKKESFPLTVTSAQKNPTAFYLCASSNLMNTGELFFGEGSRLTVL.

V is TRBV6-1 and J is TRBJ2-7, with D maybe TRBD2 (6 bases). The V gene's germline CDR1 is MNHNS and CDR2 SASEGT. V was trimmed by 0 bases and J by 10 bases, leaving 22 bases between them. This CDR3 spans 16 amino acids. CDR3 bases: TGTGCCAGCAGTGAAGCGGCCGGACTACTCCCGAATACTCAGTACTTC. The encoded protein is CASSEAAGLLPNTQYF.

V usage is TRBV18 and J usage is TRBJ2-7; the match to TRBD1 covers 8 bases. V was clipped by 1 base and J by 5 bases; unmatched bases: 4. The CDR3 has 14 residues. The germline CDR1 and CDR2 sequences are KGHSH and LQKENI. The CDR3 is CASSPQTGDHEQYF. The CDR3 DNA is TGTGCCAGCTCACCACAGACAGGGGATCACGAGCAGTACTTC.

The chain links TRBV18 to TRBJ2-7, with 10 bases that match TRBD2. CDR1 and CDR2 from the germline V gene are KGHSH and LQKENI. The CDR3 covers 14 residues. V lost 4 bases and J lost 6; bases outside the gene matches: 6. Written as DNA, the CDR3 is TGTGCCAGCTCACTAGCTAGCGGGAGTTTCGAGCAGTACTTC. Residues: CASSLASGSFEQYF.

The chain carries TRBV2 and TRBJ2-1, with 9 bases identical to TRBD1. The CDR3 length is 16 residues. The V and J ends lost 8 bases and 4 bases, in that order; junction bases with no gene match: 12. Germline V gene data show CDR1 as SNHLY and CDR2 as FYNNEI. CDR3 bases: TGTGCCAGCCTTCCTCCTCCGGGACAGGGATACAATGAGCAGTTCTTC. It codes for CASLPPPGQGYNEQFF.

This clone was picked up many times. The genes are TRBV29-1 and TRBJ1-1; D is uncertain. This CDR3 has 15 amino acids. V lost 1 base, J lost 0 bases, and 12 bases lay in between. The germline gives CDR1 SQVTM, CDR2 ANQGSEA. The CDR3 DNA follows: TGCAGCGTTGAAGGGTGGACTAACATGAACACTGAAGCTTTCTTT. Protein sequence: CSVEGWTNMNTEAFF.

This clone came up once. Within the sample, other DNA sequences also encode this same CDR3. CDR3 DNA: TGTGCCAGTAGTATCTCGCCGAATCAGCCCCAGCATTTT. Protein product: CASSISPNQPQHF. The chain employs TRBV19 and TRBJ1-5; D gene ambiguous. The CDR3 length is 13 residues. Germline CDR1 and CDR2: LNHDA and SQIVND (reference sequence). V gave up 3 bases and J gave up 4 bases, with 7 bases separating them.

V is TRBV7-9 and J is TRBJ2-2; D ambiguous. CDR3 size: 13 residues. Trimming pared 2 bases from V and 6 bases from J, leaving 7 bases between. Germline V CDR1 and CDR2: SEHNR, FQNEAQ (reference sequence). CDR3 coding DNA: TGTGCCAGCAGCTTACTAGAGCCCGGGGAGCTGTTTTTT. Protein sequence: CASSLLEPGELFF.

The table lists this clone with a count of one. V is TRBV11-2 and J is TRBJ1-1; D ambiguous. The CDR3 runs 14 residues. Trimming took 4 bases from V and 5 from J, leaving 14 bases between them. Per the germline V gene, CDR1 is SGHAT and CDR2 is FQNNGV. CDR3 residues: CASSSQVGGTEAFF. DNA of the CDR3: TGTGCCAGCAGCTCGCAAGTGGGTGGGACTGAAGCTTTCTTT.

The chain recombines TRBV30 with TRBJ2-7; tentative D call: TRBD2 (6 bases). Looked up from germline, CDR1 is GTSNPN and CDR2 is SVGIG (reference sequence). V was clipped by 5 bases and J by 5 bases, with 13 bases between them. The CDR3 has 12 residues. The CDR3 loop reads CAWSAGFNEQYF. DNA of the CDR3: TGTGCCTGGTCTGCGGGATTCAACGAGCAGTACTTC. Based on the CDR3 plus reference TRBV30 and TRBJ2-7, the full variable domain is SQTIHQWPATLVQPVGSPLSLECTVEGTSNPNLYWYRQAAGRGLQLLFYSVGIGQISSEVPQNLSASRPQDRQFILSSKKLLLSDSGFYLCAWSAGFNEQYFGPGTRLTVT.

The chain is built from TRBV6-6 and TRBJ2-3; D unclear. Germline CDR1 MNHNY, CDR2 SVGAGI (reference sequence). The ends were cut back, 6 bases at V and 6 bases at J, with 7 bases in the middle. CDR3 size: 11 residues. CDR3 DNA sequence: TGTGCCAGCAGCCCCAAGGATACGCAGTATTTT. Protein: CASSPKDTQYF.

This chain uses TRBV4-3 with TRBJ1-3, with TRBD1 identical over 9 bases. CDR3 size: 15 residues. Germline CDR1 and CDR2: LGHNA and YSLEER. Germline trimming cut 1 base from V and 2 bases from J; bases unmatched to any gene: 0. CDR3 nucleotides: TGCGCCAGCAGCCAAGGACAGGGGGCTGGAAACACCATATATTTT. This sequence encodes CASSQGQGAGNTIYF.